These T cell receptor beta chains were read from a single sample in a study of monozygotic twins with inflammatory bowel disease. From its re-call of the 5' RACE reads, TCRdb lists each CDR3 protein once, without DNA. This listing includes roughly 330,000 distinct CDR3 sequences. The specimen sequenced was blood. All receptors come from a human donor with ulcerative colitis or Crohn's disease, or a healthy co-twin of an affected twin (not recorded which). The CDR3 runs from the conserved cysteine through the conserved F or W.

v_call,j_call,cdr3_aa
TRBV10-3,TRBJ1-4,CAISSVKGQQKLFF
TRBV21-1,TRBJ1-1,CASFNRRRAEAFF
TRBV7-2,TRBJ1-2,CASSLHAGGNYGYTF
TRBV5-1,TRBJ1-2,CASSLVGRMDYGYTF
TRBV20-1,TRBJ1-1,CSARRAGAMNTEAFF
TRBV6-2/TRBV6-3,TRBJ2-7,CASSSTHGTNNPYEQYF
TRBV5-1,TRBJ2-1,CASSLVVAGGNEQFF
TRBV5-1,TRBJ2-4,CASSFGPGDIQYF
TRBV3-1,TRBJ1-1,CASSQTTGYTEAFF
TRBV20-1,TRBJ1-4,CSGTGNEKLFF
TRBV20-1,TRBJ1-3,CSARPGRPANTIYF
TRBV6-4,TRBJ2-3,CASSDGLEGDTQYF
TRBV12-3/TRBV12-4,TRBJ1-1,CASSFSPNRNTEAFF
TRBV20-1,TRBJ1-5,CSVTGVPYSNQPQHF
TRBV3-1,TRBJ1-1,CASSQLDKAFF